Below, 15 T cell receptor beta chains from the same sample are listed, as sequenced in a study of regulatory T cells in long-lasting Graves disease. Libraries of TCR beta came from iRepertoire HTBI primers plus Arm-PCR of CDR3 regions. Using its own MiXCR run on the multiplex PCR reads, TCRdb lists one record per CDR3 protein. The data show hundreds of thousands of distinct CDR3 sequences, about 16% seen once. As for time point: newly diagnosed GD, antithyroid drugs for less than 3 months. Preparation of the TCR library used RNA extracted from PBMCs. These same data were also listed under a study on T cells in Graves' hyperthyroidism and ophthalmopathy.

Sequenced material: peripheral blood mononuclear cells (PBMCs), taken at new diagnosis, from a patient treated with antithyroid drugs. The receptors come from a man aged 18 to 29 with Graves disease.

This chain connects TRBV20-1 to TRBJ2-3; D possibly corresponds to TRBD2 (6 bases). The CDR3 runs to 16 residues. Germline CDR1 DFQATT, CDR2 SNEGSKA (reference sequence). V lost 3 bases, J lost 1 base, and 17 bases lay in between. Here the CDR3 DNA reads TGCAGTGCTAGGGGGTGCGGGAACTTTTGCACAGATACGCAGTATTTT. Translated: CSARGCGNFCTDTQYF.

This clonotype was counted between two and nine times. This sequence joins TRBV20-1 and TRBJ2-7; 13 nucleotides align to TRBD2. Unmatched junction bases numbered 4, after V lost 6 bases and J lost 2 bases. The CDR3 loop spans 14 amino acids. Germline V CDR1 and CDR2: DFQATT, SNEGSKA (reference sequence). This chain's CDR3 is CSAPGLAGPYEQYF. The CDR3 region has the DNA TGCAGTGCACCGGGACTAGCGGGACCCTACGAGCAGTACTTC.

The V call is TRBV20-1, the J call TRBJ2-3; a weak D match, TRBD1 (6 bases). Trimming stripped 7 bases from V and 0 bases from J, with 14 bases between. The CDR3 covers 14 residues. Germline V lookup: CDR1 DFQATT, CDR2 SNEGSKA (reference sequence). The chain's CDR3 is CSVRSGASTDTQYF. The CDR3 DNA is TGCAGTGTAAGATCAGGGGCTAGCACAGATACGCAGTATTTT.

There are many counts of this clonotype. The V gene is TRBV2, the J gene TRBJ1-5; D gene ambiguous. In germline, CDR1 is SNHLY, CDR2 FYNNEI. This CDR3 is built from 15 residues. Trimming took off 6 bases at V and 9 bases at J, with 21 bases between the two ends. This CDR3 is CASRSDPGDSRPQHF. The CDR3 DNA reads as TGTGCCAGCAGATCGGACCCGGGAGACTCGCGGCCCCAGCATTTT.

The V and J genes are TRBV5-1 and TRBJ2-7, with 11 nucleotides matching TRBD2. The CDR3 is 14 residues long. The J segment lost 4 bases and the V segment lost 4 bases, leaving 4 bases of the junction unmatched. Per the germline V gene, CDR1 is SGHRS and CDR2 is YFSETQ. The CDR3 DNA reads as TGCGCCAGCAGCCCCTGGACTAGCGGGTACGAGCAGTACTTC. As protein: CASSPWTSGYEQYF.

This chain links TRBV6-2 or TRBV6-3 with TRBJ1-6; weak D call: TRBD1 (6 bases). This CDR3 has 17 amino acids. Germline CDR1 and CDR2: MNHEY and SVGEGT. Deletions cut 5 bases from V and 14 bases from J, with 28 bases between. The CDR3 reads CASSETGLTGALWALHF. CDR3 bases: TGTGCCAGCAGTGAAACTGGTCTGACGGGGGCACTTTGGGCCCTCCACTTT.

This clonotype occurred many times. The chain couples TRBV29-1 to TRBJ1-1, with 10 nucleotides matching TRBD1. The ends lost 6 bases at V and 3 bases at J; junction bases unmatched: 13. CDR1 and CDR2 from the germline V gene are SQVTM and ANQGSEA. The CDR3 totals 16 residues. As DNA, the CDR3 is TGCAGCGTCCTAGAAGGGAGACAGGGGGCTTACACTGAAGCTTTCTTT. It encodes CSVLEGRQGAYTEAFF.

The chain has TRBV6-9 and TRBJ2-3; TRBD2 matches 11 bases. Near its end, the DNA agrees better with TRBJ2-5, so the J call may be wrong. The CDR3 extends over 17 amino acids. CDR1 and CDR2 from the germline V gene are MNHGY and SVAAGI. The chain's CDR3 is CASSFGPGLAARETQYF. As DNA, the CDR3 is TGTGCCAGCAGTTTTGGTCCGGGACTAGCGGCCCGTGAGACCCAGTACTTC.

The chain carries TRBV7-9 and TRBJ1-1; D is unclear. CDR3 size: 11 residues. CDR1 and CDR2 (germline): SEHNR, FQNEAQ (reference sequence). The V end lost 4 bases, the J end lost 9 bases, and 9 bases lay between the germline ends. In DNA form, the CDR3 reads TGTGCCAGCAGCTCCGGGCCCCAAGCTTTCTTT. It yields the protein CASSSGPQAFF.

Regarding this clonotype: Possible read error: a much larger clone is one base away. The genes are TRBV28 and TRBJ2-7; D ambiguous. There are 12 residues in the CDR3. Looked up from germline, CDR1 is MDHEN and CDR2 is SYDVKM. V was trimmed by 8 bases and J by 3 bases, leaving 11 bases between them. CDR3 nucleotides: TGTGCCAGCGGTGGATTAGTCTACGAGCAGTACTTC. Translation gives CASGGLVYEQYF. The full variable domain, rest sourced from reference TRBV28 and TRBJ2-7, is DVKVTQSSRYLVKRTGEKVFLECVQDMDHENMFWYRQDPGLGLRLIYFSYDVKMKEKGDIPEGYSVSREKKERFSLILESASTNQTSMYLCASGGLVYEQYFGPGTRLTVT.

V and J are TRBV12-3 or TRBV12-4 and TRBJ2-2; D is unresolved. The CDR3 totals 14 residues. V gave up 1 base and J gave up 4 bases, with 7 bases separating them. The CDR3 DNA reads as TGTGCCAGCAGTTTAGTAGAGACCACCGGGGAGCTGTTTTTT. Translated: CASSLVETTGELFF.

This clonotype appeared a few times. This CDR3 reads CASSQDYLQYF. CDR3 DNA sequence: TGTGCCAGCAGCCAGGACTACTTACAGTACTTC. This chain links TRBV14 with TRBJ2-7; D may be TRBD2 (6 bases). CDR3 length: 11 amino acids. Deletions cut 3 bases from V and 10 bases from J, with 10 bases between. Germline V gene data show CDR1 as SGHDN and CDR2 as FVKESK. Drawing the rest from reference TRBV14 and TRBJ2-7, the complete variable domain is EAGVTQFPSHSVIEKGQTVTLRCDPISGHDNLYWYRRVMGKEIKFLLHFVKESKQDESGMPNNRFLAERTGGTYSTLKVQPAELEDSGVYFCASSQDYLQYFGPGTRLTVT.

This clonotype was seen at least ten times. The chain combines TRBV5-1 with TRBJ2-1; perhaps D is TRBD1 or TRBD2 (5 bases each). Germline assignment: CDR1 SGHRS and CDR2 YFSETQ. The CDR3 sequence is 14 residues long. V lost 0 bases and J lost 5, with 9 bases in between. This CDR3 is CASSLAGADNEQFF. DNA for the CDR3: TGCGCCAGCAGCTTGGCCGGGGCGGACAATGAGCAGTTCTTC.

This clonotype was observed many times. V gene TRBV28 combines with J gene TRBJ1-1, with 7 bases aligning to TRBD1. The trim removed 3 bases at V and 5 bases at J, leaving 9 bases unmatched. Per the germline V gene, CDR1 is MDHEN and CDR2 is SYDVKM. The CDR3 has 15 residues. CDR3 in DNA: TGTGCCAGCAGTTTGGGGCAGGGGGATGGAACTGAAGCTTTCTTT. It is translated as CASSLGQGDGTEAFF. Full variable domain (remainder filled in from reference TRBV28 and TRBJ1-1): DVKVTQSSRYLVKRTGEKVFLECVQDMDHENMFWYRQDPGLGLRLIYFSYDVKMKEKGDIPEGYSVSREKKERFSLILESASTNQTSMYLCASSLGQGDGTEAFFGQGTRLTVV.

This clonotype was seen repeatedly, ten times or more. The chain has TRBV3-1 and TRBJ1-2; a weak D match, TRBD1 (5 bases). Germline CDR1 LGHDT, CDR2 YNNKEL (reference sequence). The CDR3 is 13 amino acids. V lost 4 bases and J 4 bases, leaving 10 bases between the germline ends. CDR3: CASSREGSYGYTF. CDR3 bases: TGTGCCAGCAGCCGCGAGGGGTCCTATGGCTACACCTTC.